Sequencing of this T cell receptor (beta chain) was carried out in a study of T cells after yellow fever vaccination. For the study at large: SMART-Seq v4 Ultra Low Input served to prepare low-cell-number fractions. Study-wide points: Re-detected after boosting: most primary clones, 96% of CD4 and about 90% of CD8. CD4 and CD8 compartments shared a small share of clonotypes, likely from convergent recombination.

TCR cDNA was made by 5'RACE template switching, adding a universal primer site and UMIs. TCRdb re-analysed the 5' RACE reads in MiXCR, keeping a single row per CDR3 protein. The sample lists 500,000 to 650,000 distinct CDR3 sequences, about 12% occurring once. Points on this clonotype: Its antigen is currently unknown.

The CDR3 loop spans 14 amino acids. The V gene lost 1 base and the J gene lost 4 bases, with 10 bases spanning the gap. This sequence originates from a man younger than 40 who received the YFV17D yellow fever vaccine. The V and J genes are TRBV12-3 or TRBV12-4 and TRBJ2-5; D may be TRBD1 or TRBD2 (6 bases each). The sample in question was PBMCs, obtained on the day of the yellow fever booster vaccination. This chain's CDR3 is CASSLVQGLETQYF. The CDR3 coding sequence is TGTGCCAGCAGTTTAGTACAGGGACTAGAGACCCAGTACTTC.